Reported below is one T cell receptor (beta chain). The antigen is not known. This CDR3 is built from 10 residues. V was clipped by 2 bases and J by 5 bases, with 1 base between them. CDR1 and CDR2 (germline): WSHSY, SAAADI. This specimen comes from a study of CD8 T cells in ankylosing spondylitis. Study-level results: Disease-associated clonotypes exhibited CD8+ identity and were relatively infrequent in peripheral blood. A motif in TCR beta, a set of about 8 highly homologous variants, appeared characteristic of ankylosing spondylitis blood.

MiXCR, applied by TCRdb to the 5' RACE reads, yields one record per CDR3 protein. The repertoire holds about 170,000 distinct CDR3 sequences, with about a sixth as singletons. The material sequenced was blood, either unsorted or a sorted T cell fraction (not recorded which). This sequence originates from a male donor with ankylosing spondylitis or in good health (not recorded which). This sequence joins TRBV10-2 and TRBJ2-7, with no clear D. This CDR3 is CASSENEQYF. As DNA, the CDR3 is TGCGCCAGCAGTGAGAACGAGCAGTACTTC.